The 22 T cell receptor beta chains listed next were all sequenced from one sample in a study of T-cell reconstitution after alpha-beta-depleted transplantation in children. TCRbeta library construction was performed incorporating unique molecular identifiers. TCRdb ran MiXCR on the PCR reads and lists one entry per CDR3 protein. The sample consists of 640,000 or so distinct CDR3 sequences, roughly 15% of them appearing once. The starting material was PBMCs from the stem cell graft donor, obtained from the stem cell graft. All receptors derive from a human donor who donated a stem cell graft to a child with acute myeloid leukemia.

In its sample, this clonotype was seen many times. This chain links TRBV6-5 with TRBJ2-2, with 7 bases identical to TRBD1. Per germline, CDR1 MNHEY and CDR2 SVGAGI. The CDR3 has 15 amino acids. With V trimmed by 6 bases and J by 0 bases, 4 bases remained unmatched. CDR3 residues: CASSPDRANTGELFF. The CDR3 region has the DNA TGTGCCAGCAGCCCTGACAGGGCGAACACCGGGGAGCTGTTTTTT.

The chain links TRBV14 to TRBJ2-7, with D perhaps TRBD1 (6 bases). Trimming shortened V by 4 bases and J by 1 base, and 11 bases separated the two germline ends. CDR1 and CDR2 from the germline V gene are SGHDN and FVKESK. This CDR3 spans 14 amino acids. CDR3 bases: TGTGCCAGCAGCCGCAGCAGGGGATCCTACGAGCAGTACTTC. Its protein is CASSRSRGSYEQYF.

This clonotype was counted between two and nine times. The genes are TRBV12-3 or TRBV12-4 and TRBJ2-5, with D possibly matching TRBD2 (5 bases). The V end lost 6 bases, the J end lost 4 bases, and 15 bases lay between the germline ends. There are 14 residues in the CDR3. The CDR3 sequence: CASSPSSEGETQYF. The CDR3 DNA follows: TGTGCCAGCAGCCCTAGCTCAGAGGGAGAGACCCAGTACTTC.

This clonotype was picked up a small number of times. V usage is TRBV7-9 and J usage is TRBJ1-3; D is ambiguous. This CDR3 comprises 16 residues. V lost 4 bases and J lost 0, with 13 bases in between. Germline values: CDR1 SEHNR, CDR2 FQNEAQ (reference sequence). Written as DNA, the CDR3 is TGTGCCAGCAGCTCGCCACACTTAGGCTCTGGAAACACCATATATTTT. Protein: CASSSPHLGSGNTIYF.

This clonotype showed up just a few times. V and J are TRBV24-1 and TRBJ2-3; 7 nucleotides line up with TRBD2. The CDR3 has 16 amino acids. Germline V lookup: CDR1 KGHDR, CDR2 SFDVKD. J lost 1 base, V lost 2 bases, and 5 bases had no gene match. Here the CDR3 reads CATSDSERGGTDTQYF. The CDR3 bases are TGTGCCACCAGTGATTCGGAGCGGGGAGGCACAGATACGCAGTATTTT.

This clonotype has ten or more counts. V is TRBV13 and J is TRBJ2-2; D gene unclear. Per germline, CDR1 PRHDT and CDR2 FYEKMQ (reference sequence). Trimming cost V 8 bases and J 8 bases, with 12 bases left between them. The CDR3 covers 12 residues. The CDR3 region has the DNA TGTGCCAGCCTCGTGGCGGAGGGGGAGCTGTTTTTT. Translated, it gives CASLVAEGELFF.

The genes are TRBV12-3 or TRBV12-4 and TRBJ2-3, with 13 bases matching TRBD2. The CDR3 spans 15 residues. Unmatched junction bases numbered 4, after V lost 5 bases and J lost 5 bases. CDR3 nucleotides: TGTGCCAGCAGTCACGGGACTAGCGGGGTAGATACGCAGTATTTT. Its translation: CASSHGTSGVDTQYF.

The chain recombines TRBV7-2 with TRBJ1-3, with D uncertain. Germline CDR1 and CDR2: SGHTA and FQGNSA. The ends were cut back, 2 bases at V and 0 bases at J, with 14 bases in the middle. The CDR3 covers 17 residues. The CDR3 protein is CASSLREPGVSGNTIYF. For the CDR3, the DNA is TGTGCCAGCAGCTTAAGAGAACCGGGAGTCTCTGGAAACACCATATATTTT.

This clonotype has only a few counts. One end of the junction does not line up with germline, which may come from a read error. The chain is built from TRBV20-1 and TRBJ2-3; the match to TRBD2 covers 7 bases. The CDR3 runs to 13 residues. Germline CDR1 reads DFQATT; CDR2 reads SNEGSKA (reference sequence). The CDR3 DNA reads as TGCAGTGCTCCCCCCCCGGGGCTAGCGGTGCCTGGTTTT. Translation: CSAPPPGLAVPGF.

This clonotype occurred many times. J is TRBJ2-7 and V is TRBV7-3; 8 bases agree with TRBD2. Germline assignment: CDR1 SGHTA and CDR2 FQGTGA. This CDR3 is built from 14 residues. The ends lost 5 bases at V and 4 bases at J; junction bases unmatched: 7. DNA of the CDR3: TGTGCCAGCAGCCCCCGGGGGGGTGGGTACGAGCAGTACTTC. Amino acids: CASSPRGGGYEQYF.

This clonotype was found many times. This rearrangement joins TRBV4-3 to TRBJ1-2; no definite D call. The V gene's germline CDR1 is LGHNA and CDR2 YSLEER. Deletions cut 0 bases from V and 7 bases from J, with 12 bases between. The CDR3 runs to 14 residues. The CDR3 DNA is TGCGCCAGCAGCCAAGAAAGCCCAGAGAGTGGCTACACCTTC. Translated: CASSQESPESGYTF.

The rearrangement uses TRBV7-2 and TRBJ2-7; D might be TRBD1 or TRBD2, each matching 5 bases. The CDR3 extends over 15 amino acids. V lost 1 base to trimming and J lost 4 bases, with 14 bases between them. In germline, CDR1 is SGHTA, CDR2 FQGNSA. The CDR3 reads CASSLGDAGAYEQYF. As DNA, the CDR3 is TGTGCCAGCAGCTTAGGGGATGCCGGGGCGTACGAGCAGTACTTC.

The CDR3 coding sequence is TGTGCCAGCAGTTCCCCCCCAGGGACCTACGAGCAGTACTTC. Translating it yields CASSSPPGTYEQYF. The V call is TRBV28, the J call TRBJ2-7, with D possibly being TRBD1 (5 bases). V was cut by 4 bases and J by 2 bases, with 12 bases left in between. This CDR3 is 14 amino acids long. From germline, CDR1 is MDHEN and CDR2 SYDVKM.

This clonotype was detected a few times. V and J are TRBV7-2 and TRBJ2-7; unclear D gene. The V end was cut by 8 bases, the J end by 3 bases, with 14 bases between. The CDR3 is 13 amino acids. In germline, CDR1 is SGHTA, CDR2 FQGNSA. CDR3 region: CASREQPIYEQYF. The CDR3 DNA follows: TGTGCCAGCCGAGAGCAGCCCATCTACGAGCAGTACTTC.

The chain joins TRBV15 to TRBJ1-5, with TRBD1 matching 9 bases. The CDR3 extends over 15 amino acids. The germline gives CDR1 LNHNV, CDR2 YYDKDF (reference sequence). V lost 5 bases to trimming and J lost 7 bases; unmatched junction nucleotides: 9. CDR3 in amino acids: CATSARDRVRQPQHF. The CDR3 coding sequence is TGTGCCACCAGCGCTCGGGACAGGGTACGACAGCCCCAGCATTTT.

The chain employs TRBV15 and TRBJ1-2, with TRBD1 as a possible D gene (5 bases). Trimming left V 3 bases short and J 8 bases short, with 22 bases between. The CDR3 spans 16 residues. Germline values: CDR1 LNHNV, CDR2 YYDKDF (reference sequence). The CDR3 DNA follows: TGTGCCACCAGCAGGGTCCCCCGGGAAGGGACGAAGGGCTACACCTTC. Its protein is CATSRVPREGTKGYTF.

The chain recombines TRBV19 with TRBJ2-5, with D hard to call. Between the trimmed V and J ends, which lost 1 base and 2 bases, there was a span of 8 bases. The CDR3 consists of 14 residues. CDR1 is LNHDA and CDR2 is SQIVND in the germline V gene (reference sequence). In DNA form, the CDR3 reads TGTGCCAGTAGTATAGGGACCCTTCAAGAGACCCAGTACTTC. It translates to CASSIGTLQETQYF.

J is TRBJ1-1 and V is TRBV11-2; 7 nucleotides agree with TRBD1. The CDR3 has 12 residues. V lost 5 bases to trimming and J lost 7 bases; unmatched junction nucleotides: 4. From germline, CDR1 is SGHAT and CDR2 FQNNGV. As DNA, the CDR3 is TGTGCCAGCAGCCAGGGGGGCCTTGAAGCTTTCTTT. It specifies CASSQGGLEAFF.

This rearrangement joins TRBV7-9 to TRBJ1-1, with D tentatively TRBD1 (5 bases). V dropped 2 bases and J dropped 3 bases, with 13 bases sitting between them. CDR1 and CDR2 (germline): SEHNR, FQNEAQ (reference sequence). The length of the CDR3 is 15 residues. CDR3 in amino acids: CASSLFQGRYTEAFF. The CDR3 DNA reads TGTGCCAGCAGCTTATTTCAGGGAAGGTACACTGAAGCTTTCTTT.

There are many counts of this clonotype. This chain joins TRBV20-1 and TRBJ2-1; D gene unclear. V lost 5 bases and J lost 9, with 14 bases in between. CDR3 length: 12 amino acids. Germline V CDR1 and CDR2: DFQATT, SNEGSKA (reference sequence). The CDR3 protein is CSASSPNTEQFF. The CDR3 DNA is TGCAGTGCTTCCTCCCCGAATACTGAGCAGTTCTTC.

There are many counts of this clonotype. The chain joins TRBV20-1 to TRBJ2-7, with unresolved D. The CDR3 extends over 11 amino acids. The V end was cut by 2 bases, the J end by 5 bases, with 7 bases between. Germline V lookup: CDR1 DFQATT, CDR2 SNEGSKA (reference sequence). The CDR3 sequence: CSARHLDEQYV. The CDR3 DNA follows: TGCAGTGCTAGACATCTGGACGAGCAGTACGTC.

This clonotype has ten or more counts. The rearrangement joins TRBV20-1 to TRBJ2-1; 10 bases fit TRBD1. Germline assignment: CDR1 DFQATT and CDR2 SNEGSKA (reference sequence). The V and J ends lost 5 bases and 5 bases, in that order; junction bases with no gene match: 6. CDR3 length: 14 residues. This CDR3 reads CSALGTGVNNEQFF. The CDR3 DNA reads TGCAGTGCTCTCGGGACAGGGGTAAACAATGAGCAGTTCTTC.